The T cell receptor beta chain described here comes from a study of cytomegalovirus exposure and HLA in healthy donors. Study-wide results and caveats: Around 18,000 TCR beta sequences were associated with HLA alleles at 0.05 false discovery rate in a later analysis. Earlier analysis found most TCR beta V segments productive about 87% or about 30% of the time.

PCR employed 60 Vbeta and 13 Jbeta primers. Method: immunoSEQ multiplex PCR; TCRdb's copy keeps in-frame clones and lacks some. This table has under 140,000 clones, around 80% appearing once. Concerning this clone: Antigen unknown.

The CDR3 sequence is 13 residues long. V shed 3 bases and J 10 bases; nucleotides not matched to a gene: 5. Germline CDR1 reads LNHDA; CDR2 reads SQIVND (reference sequence). The chain carries TRBV19 and TRBJ1-4, with 7 bases aligning to TRBD1. Specimen: PBMCs. The sequence was obtained from a man aged 25-40 years in good health and CMV-seropositive. CDR3 in DNA: TGTGCCAGTAGTATGGACCAGGGGGTAAAACTGTTTTTT. It is translated as CASSMDQGVKLFF.